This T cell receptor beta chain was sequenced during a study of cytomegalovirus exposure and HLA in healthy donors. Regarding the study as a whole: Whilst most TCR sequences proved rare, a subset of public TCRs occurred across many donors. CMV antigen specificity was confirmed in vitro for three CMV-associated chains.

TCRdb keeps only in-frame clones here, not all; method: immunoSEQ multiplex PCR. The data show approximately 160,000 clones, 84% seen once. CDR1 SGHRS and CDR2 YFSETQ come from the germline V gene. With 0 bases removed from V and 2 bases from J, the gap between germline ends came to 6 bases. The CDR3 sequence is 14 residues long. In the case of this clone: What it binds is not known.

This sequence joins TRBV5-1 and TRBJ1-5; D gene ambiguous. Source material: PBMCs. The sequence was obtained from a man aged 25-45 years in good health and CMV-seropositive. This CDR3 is CASSLVAGNQPQHF. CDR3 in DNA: TGCGCCAGCAGCTTGGTGGCAGGCAATCAGCCCCAGCATTTT.